These T cell receptor beta chains were read from a single sample in a study of shared clonotypes between healthy human individuals. Libraries were prepared by immunoSEQ multiplex PCR; TCRdb keeps only in-frame clonotypes and omits some of them. The table shows about 2.3 million clones, with more than 85% occurring only once. The source material was naive CD4+ T cells from PBMCs. The receptor set was obtained from a man aged 18 to 30 in good health. Some clones in this sample may be carry-over from other donors' samples. CDR3s include the opening cysteine and the closing phenylalanine or tryptophan. Each record gives: CDR3 protein, CDR3 DNA, V gene, clone size, D gene, J gene. D genes are given only for firm matches. Clone size is shown for a subset of rows, as once, few, many or a class of expanded clone.

CDR3: CASSVLAGGSGTGELFF
DNA: TGTGCCAGCAGTGTACTTGCGGGGGGCTCGGGCACCGGGGAGCTGTTTTTT
V: TRBV6-1
size: NA
D: TRBD2
J: TRBJ2-2

CDR3: CASNERLAGSYNEQFF
DNA: TGTGCCAGCAACGAAAGACTAGCGGGGAGCTACAATGAGCAGTTCTTC
V: TRBV7-2
size: once
D: TRBD2
J: TRBJ2-1

CDR3: CASSPRKQRETDTQYF
DNA: TGTGCCAGCAGCCCCCGTAAGCAGCGGGAGACAGATACGCAGTATTTT
V: TRBV7-6
size: NA
D: TRBD2
J: TRBJ2-3

CDR3: CASSPRIAGGGDTQYF
DNA: TGTGCCAGCAGCCCGAGAATAGCGGGAGGTGGAGATACGCAGTATTTT
V: TRBV7-2
size: NA
D: TRBD2
J: TRBJ2-3

CDR3: CASSPLQGQNTEAFF
DNA: TGTGCCAGCTCACCGCTTCAGGGGCAGAACACTGAAGCTTTCTTT
V: TRBV18
size: NA
D: NA
J: TRBJ1-1

CDR3: CASSLGNQPQHF
DNA: TGTGCCAGCAGCTTAGGGAATCAGCCCCAGCATTTT
V: TRBV7-8
size: once
D: NA
J: TRBJ1-5

CDR3: CASSVDADQPQHF
DNA: TGTGCCAGCAGCGTAGACGCGGATCAGCCCCAGCATTTT
V: TRBV9
size: NA
D: NA
J: TRBJ1-5

CDR3: CASSKKGPSYEQYF
DNA: TGTGCCAGCAGCAAAAAGGGACCATCCTACGAGCAGTACTTC
V: TRBV21-1
size: NA
D: NA
J: TRBJ2-7

CDR3: CASSYSERSSYEQYF
DNA: TGTGCCAGCAGTTACTCGGAGCGGAGCTCCTACGAGCAGTACTTC
V: TRBV6-5
size: NA
D: NA
J: TRBJ2-7

CDR3: CAWSPGGNQPQHF
DNA: TGTGCCTGGAGTCCAGGGGGCAATCAGCCCCAGCATTTT
V: TRBV30
size: NA
D: NA
J: TRBJ1-5

CDR3: CASSLSLGAANTGELFF
DNA: TGTGCCAGCAGCTTGAGTTTAGGGGCCGCGAACACCGGGGAGCTGTTTTTT
V: TRBV11-3
size: NA
D: NA
J: TRBJ2-2

CDR3: CASSVTENQPQHF
DNA: TGTGCCAGCAGTGTAACAGAGAATCAGCCCCAGCATTTT
V: TRBV6-5
size: NA
D: NA
J: TRBJ1-5

CDR3: CAISSQGFTGELFF
DNA: TGTGCCATCAGTTCACAGGGGTTCACCGGGGAGCTGTTTTTT
V: TRBV10-3
size: NA
D: TRBD1
J: TRBJ2-2

CDR3: CASSPDPPTSGSETQYF
DNA: TGTGCCAGCAGCCCAGACCCGCCGACTAGCGGGAGTGAGACCCAGTACTTC
V: TRBV4-2
size: NA
D: TRBD2
J: TRBJ2-5

CDR3: CASSLGFSQETQYF
DNA: TGTGCCAGCAGCTTAGGTTTCAGCCAAGAGACCCAGTACTTC
V: TRBV7-2
size: once
D: NA
J: TRBJ2-5

CDR3: CASSREANVEEQYF
DNA: TGCGCCAGCAGCCGGGAGGCAAACGTTGAGGAGCAGTACTTC
V: TRBV5-1
size: NA
D: TRBD2
J: TRBJ2-7

CDR3: CASSSGQEGTEAFF
DNA: TGTGCCAGCAGCTCGGGTCAGGAGGGCACTGAAGCTTTCTTT
V: TRBV5-6
size: NA
D: NA
J: TRBJ1-1

CDR3: CASSRLPGLPRMMDEQFF
DNA: TGTGCCAGCAGCCGCTTACCGGGACTCCCCAGGATGATGGATGAGCAGTTCTTC
V: TRBV5-4
size: once
D: NA
J: TRBJ2-1

CDR3: CASSLAPGRVNTEAFF
DNA: TGCGCCAGCAGCCTAGCTCCGGGGCGGGTGAACACTGAAGCTTTCTTT
V: TRBV5-1
size: NA
D: NA
J: TRBJ1-1

CDR3: CASSLAGVPGYTF
DNA: TGTGCCAGCAGCTTAGCAGGGGTGCCTGGCTACACCTTC
V: TRBV7-9
size: NA
D: NA
J: TRBJ1-2

CDR3: CAWSLERREFF
DNA: TGTGCCTGGAGTCTCGAGCGGAGAGAGTTCTTC
V: TRBV30
size: NA
D: NA
J: TRBJ2-1

CDR3: CASSQTGAYEQYF
DNA: TGTGCCAGCAGCCAAACCGGAGCATACGAGCAGTACTTC
V: TRBV5-4
size: NA
D: NA
J: TRBJ2-7

CDR3: CASSLRGSGNTIYF
DNA: TGTGCCAGCAGCCTAAGGGGCTCTGGAAACACCATATATTTT
V: TRBV7-6
size: NA
D: NA
J: TRBJ1-3

CDR3: CASSQEAGLNEKLFF
DNA: TGCGCCAGCAGCCAAGAGGCAGGGCTTAATGAAAAACTGTTTTTT
V: TRBV4-1
size: NA
D: NA
J: TRBJ1-4

CDR3: CASSSRPGQPNTEAFF
DNA: TGTGCCAGCAGTTCCCGACCGGGACAGCCTAACACTGAAGCTTTCTTT
V: TRBV27
size: NA
D: TRBD1
J: TRBJ1-1

CDR3: CASTQTGTAYEQYF
DNA: TGTGCCAGCACCCAGACCGGGACGGCCTACGAGCAGTACTTC
V: TRBV6-1
size: NA
D: NA
J: TRBJ2-7

CDR3: CASSQDRQGRAFF
DNA: TGCGCCAGCAGCCAAGATCGGCAGGGACGCGCTTTCTTT
V: TRBV4-1
size: NA
D: NA
J: TRBJ1-1

CDR3: CASSLGARMNTEAFF
DNA: TGTGCCAGCAGTTTAGGTGCGAGGATGAACACTGAAGCTTTCTTT
V: TRBV28
size: NA
D: NA
J: TRBJ1-1

CDR3: CASSTGQVGYEQYF
DNA: TGTGCCAGCAGCACGGGACAGGTGGGGTACGAGCAGTACTTC
V: TRBV5-6
size: NA
D: TRBD1
J: TRBJ2-7

CDR3: CSVEGNTDTQYF
DNA: TGCAGCGTTGAAGGGAACACAGATACGCAGTATTTT
V: TRBV29-1
size: NA
D: NA
J: TRBJ2-3

CDR3: CASGLDRVGYGYTF
DNA: TGTGCCAGCGGACTCGACAGGGTAGGCTATGGCTACACCTTC
V: TRBV28
size: few
D: TRBD1
J: TRBJ1-2

CDR3: CASSEGLYDSPTDTQYF
DNA: TGTGCCAGCAGTGAGGGATTGTATGACTCCCCTACTGATACGCAGTATTTT
V: TRBV6-1
size: NA
D: NA
J: TRBJ2-3

CDR3: CASSAGTSSDTQYF
DNA: TGCGCCAGCAGTGCCGGGACTAGCAGCGATACGCAGTATTTT
V: TRBV10-1
size: NA
D: TRBD2
J: TRBJ2-3

CDR3: CASSKDSPNTEAFF
DNA: TGTGCCAGTAGTAAAGACAGCCCGAACACTGAAGCTTTCTTT
V: TRBV19
size: few
D: NA
J: TRBJ1-1

CDR3: CASSYWGNEKLFF
DNA: TGTGCCAGCAGTTACTGGGGGAATGAAAAACTGTTTTTT
V: TRBV6-6
size: NA
D: NA
J: TRBJ1-4

CDR3: CASSSTDTTGRTYEQYF
DNA: TGTGCCAGCAGTTCGACTGACACGACAGGTCGCACCTACGAGCAGTACTTC
V: TRBV28
size: NA
D: NA
J: TRBJ2-7

CDR3: CASSLVGPDTQYF
DNA: TGTGCCAGCAGCTTAGTGGGACCCGATACGCAGTATTTT
V: TRBV7-9
size: NA
D: NA
J: TRBJ2-3

CDR3: CASTPRGRRSETQYF
DNA: TGTGCCAGCACCCCCAGAGGACGAAGGTCGGAGACCCAGTACTTC
V: TRBV7-2
size: NA
D: NA
J: TRBJ2-5

CDR3: CASSASPGREKRETQYF
DNA: TGTGCCAGCAGTGCCTCGCCGGGACGGGAAAAGAGGGAGACCCAGTACTTC
V: TRBV25-1
size: once
D: NA
J: TRBJ2-5

CDR3: CASSPGVDRPLNEQFF
DNA: TGTGCCAGCAGTCCGGGGGTGGACAGACCACTCAATGAGCAGTTCTTC
V: TRBV27
size: NA
D: NA
J: TRBJ2-1

CDR3: CASSSRTGDYEQYF
DNA: TGTGCCAGCAGCTCGAGGACAGGAGACTACGAGCAGTACTTC
V: TRBV5-4
size: NA
D: TRBD1
J: TRBJ2-7

CDR3: CASRPLRCTSGAYEQYF
DNA: TGTGCAAGTCGCCCTTTACGGTGCACTAGCGGGGCCTACGAGCAGTACTTC
V: TRBV12-2
size: once
D: NA
J: TRBJ2-7

CDR3: CASSSGGPISNEQFF
DNA: TGTGCCAGCAGCTCTGGCGGGCCAATCTCGAATGAGCAGTTCTTC
V: TRBV7-3
size: NA
D: NA
J: TRBJ2-1

CDR3: CASSLSQQILNYGYTF
DNA: TGTGCCAGCAGTTTATCGCAGCAGATCCTTAACTATGGCTACACCTTC
V: TRBV28
size: NA
D: NA
J: TRBJ1-2

CDR3: CASSPPRREGRSCEQYF
DNA: TGTGCCAGCAGCCCCCCTCGGCGGGAGGGCCGCTCTTGCGAGCAGTACTTC
V: TRBV7-3
size: NA
D: TRBD2
J: TRBJ2-7

CDR3: CASGTTSGGYNEQFF
DNA: TGTGCTAGTGGCACCACTAGCGGGGGGTACAATGAGCAGTTCTTC
V: TRBV12-5
size: NA
D: TRBD2
J: TRBJ2-1

CDR3: CASTGSGDTEAFF
DNA: TGTGCCAGCACTGGCTCCGGGGACACTGAAGCTTTCTTT
V: TRBV9
size: NA
D: NA
J: TRBJ1-1

CDR3: CASSVGTGELFF
DNA: TGTGCCAGTAGTGTCGGGACCGGGGAGCTGTTTTTT
V: TRBV19
size: NA
D: NA
J: TRBJ2-2

CDR3: CASSIGWDRIYNEQFF
DNA: TGTGCCAGTAGTATAGGTTGGGACAGAATTTACAATGAGCAGTTCTTC
V: TRBV19
size: NA
D: TRBD1
J: TRBJ2-1

CDR3: CASSLLRGRGEEQYF
DNA: TGTGCCAGCAGCTTGTTGAGGGGCCGGGGTGAAGAGCAGTACTTC
V: TRBV7-9
size: NA
D: NA
J: TRBJ2-7

CDR3: CASSVELAGLSYEQYF
DNA: TGTGCCAGCAGCGTAGAACTAGCGGGCCTCTCCTACGAGCAGTACTTC
V: TRBV9
size: NA
D: TRBD2
J: TRBJ2-7

CDR3: CAWSTGTDTQYF
DNA: TGTGCCTGGAGTACTGGCACAGATACGCAGTATTTT
V: TRBV30
size: NA
D: NA
J: TRBJ2-3

CDR3: CASSLIAEAFF
DNA: TGTGCCAGCAGCTTAATCGCTGAAGCTTTCTTT
V: TRBV7-3
size: NA
D: NA
J: TRBJ1-1